One and the same sample provided the 14 T cell receptor beta chains below, sequenced in a study of blood T cell repertoires in COVID-19. Sequenced by immunoSEQ multiplex PCR; TCRdb stores in-frame clones only, minus some. Among around 140,000 clones listed, 85% to 90% were seen once. Source material: peripheral blood. These receptors originate from a man aged 45-65 years with active or convalescent COVID-19.

The rearrangement uses TRBV7-8 and TRBJ1-6; the D is unclear. Trimming shortened V by 0 bases and J by 0 bases, and 9 bases separated the two germline ends. The CDR3 is made up of 17 amino acids. Germline lookup yields CDR1 SGHVS and CDR2 FQNEAQ. In nucleotides, the CDR3 is TGTGCCAGCAGCTTAGCTAGTTCGAGCTCCTATAATTCACCCCTCCACTTT. The encoded protein is CASSLASSSSYNSPLHF.

The CDR3 DNA is TGTGCCACCACTCCGGGGACAGGCAGCACAGATACGCAGTATTTT. Its protein is CATTPGTGSTDTQYF. The chain has TRBV24-1 and TRBJ2-3, with TRBD1 matching 8 bases. Unmatched junction bases numbered 6, after V lost 8 bases and J lost 0 bases. The CDR3 is 15 amino acids. Germline V gene lookup returns CDR1 KGHDR and CDR2 SFDVKD.

V is TRBV5-6 and J is TRBJ2-7; D ambiguous. The CDR3 consists of 12 residues. V lost 3 bases and J 3 bases, leaving 7 bases between the germline ends. Germline V gene lookup returns CDR1 SGHDT and CDR2 YYEEEE. The CDR3 region has the DNA TGTGCCAGCAGCTCGACTTTCTACGAGCAGTACTTC. Its translation is CASSSTFYEQYF.

The chain carries TRBV30 and TRBJ2-7; the D is unclear. Trimming cost V 2 bases and J 6 bases, with 11 bases left between them. The CDR3 sequence is 12 residues long. Germline V gene data show CDR1 as GTSNPN and CDR2 as SVGIG (reference sequence). For the CDR3, the DNA is TGTGCCTGGAGTATCGGCGAGGCCGAGCAGTACTTC. Protein product: CAWSIGEAEQYF.

CDR3 DNA: TGTGCCCAGGACAGGGGGCAAATCGCCTACAATGAGCAGTTCTTC. This codes for CAQDRGQIAYNEQFF. This chain connects TRBV30 to TRBJ2-1; 11 bases map to TRBD1. J lost 2 bases, V lost 8 bases, and 8 bases had no gene match. Germline values: CDR1 GTSNPN, CDR2 SVGIG (reference sequence). This CDR3 comprises 15 residues.

The chain links TRBV6-6 to TRBJ1-1, with TRBD1 as a possible D gene (5 bases). Germline V gene sequence: CDR1 MNHNY, CDR2 SVGAGI (reference sequence). V lost 4 bases to trimming and J lost 6 bases, with 18 bases between them. The CDR3 runs 15 residues. CDR3 region: CASSSGIGGIAEAFF. For the CDR3, the DNA is TGTGCCAGCAGTTCAGGGATCGGGGGAATCGCTGAAGCTTTCTTT.

The V call is TRBV5-4, the J call TRBJ1-2, with D maybe TRBD1 (5 bases). The CDR3 runs to 13 residues. The V end lost 1 base, the J end lost 4 bases, and 8 bases lay between the germline ends. Germline V lookup: CDR1 SGHNT, CDR2 YYREEE (reference sequence). CDR3 in amino acids: CASSLLDIYGYTF. The CDR3 DNA reads as TGTGCCAGCAGCTTGCTGGACATCTATGGCTACACCTTC.

V and J are TRBV12-5 and TRBJ1-2; D is unresolved. The CDR3 has 15 residues. Per germline, CDR1 LGHNT and CDR2 FRNRAP. V was pared by 6 bases and J by 2 bases, with 16 bases between. The CDR3 reads CASGMWYGTNYGYTF. The CDR3 DNA follows: TGTGCTAGTGGGATGTGGTACGGTACCAACTATGGCTACACCTTC.

The chain joins TRBV7-9 to TRBJ2-1; 8 bases map to TRBD2. V shed 5 bases, J shed 5 bases, and the junction held 11 bases outside the gene matches. The length of the CDR3 is 16 residues. Germline CDR1 SEHNR, CDR2 FQNEAQ (reference sequence). CDR3 sequence (DNA): TGTGCCAGCAGCCAACCGACTAGCGAAACTGACAATGAGCAGTTCTTC. Its translation is CASSQPTSETDNEQFF.

This clone has a single count. The gene calls are TRBV5-4 and TRBJ2-1; weak D call: TRBD2 (7 bases). This CDR3 is 15 amino acids long. Trimming stripped 7 bases from V and 7 bases from J, with 21 bases between. CDR1 and CDR2 from the germline V gene are SGHNT and YYREEE (reference sequence). The CDR3 DNA follows: TGTGCCAGCGGGGGAGGGGGGCCCTTTGGGAATGAGCAGTTCTTC. This translates into CASGGGGPFGNEQFF.

The chain couples TRBV6-2 or TRBV6-3 to TRBJ2-1; 8 nucleotides match TRBD1. The V gene's germline CDR1 is MNHEY and CDR2 SVGEGT. The trim removed 6 bases at V and 9 bases at J, leaving 4 bases unmatched. The CDR3 spans 12 residues. The CDR3 DNA is TGTGCCAGCAGCTCAGGGGGCCGTGAGCAGTTCTTC. This sequence encodes CASSSGGREQFF.

The chain employs TRBV3-1 (or the pseudogene TRBV3-2) and TRBJ1-3, with 8 bases aligning to TRBD1. This CDR3 is built from 15 residues. The germline CDR1 and CDR2 sequences are LGHDT and YNNKEL (reference sequence). The J segment lost 3 bases and the V segment lost 5 bases, leaving 6 bases of the junction unmatched. The CDR3 spells CASSTQGAHGNTIYF. The CDR3 DNA follows: TGTGCCAGCAGCACCCAGGGGGCGCATGGAAACACCATATATTTT.

The chain uses TRBV7-8 and TRBJ2-3, with D possibly TRBD1 on 6 matching bases. The CDR3 is made up of 16 amino acids. V lost 5 bases and J 5 bases, leaving 20 bases between the germline ends. Germline values: CDR1 SGHVS, CDR2 FQNEAQ. The CDR3 DNA reads as TGTGCCAGCAGCCTAAGGGGGTCCCCCGGGAAAGATACGCAGTATTTT. Its translation: CASSLRGSPGKDTQYF.

The chain couples TRBV14 to TRBJ2-3, with 9 nucleotides matching TRBD1. Germline CDR1 reads SGHDN; CDR2 reads FVKESK. The CDR3 spans 16 residues. V lost 5 bases, J lost 3 bases, and 9 bases stayed unmatched. The CDR3 DNA is TGTGCCAGCAGCTCCCTGGGGACAGGGTTAACAGATACGCAGTATTTT. Its protein is CASSSLGTGLTDTQYF. The whole variable domain, remainder taken from reference TRBV14 and TRBJ2-3, is EAGVTQFPSHSVIEKGQTVTLRCDPISGHDNLYWYRRVMGKEIKFLLHFVKESKQDESGMPNNRFLAERTGGTYSTLKVQPAELEDSGVYFCASSSLGTGLTDTQYFGPGTRLTVL.